This T cell receptor (beta chain) stems from a study of Ad26.COV2.S vaccination and SARS-CoV-2 variants. Study-wide context: COV1001, an Ad26.COV2.S trial, supplied this vaccine-arm donor. General study points: Spike-specific CD8+ and CD4+ T cell responses reportedly showed substantial breadth after vaccination.

Trimming took 1 base from V and 3 from J, leaving 7 bases between them. Germline CDR1 is SGHVS and CDR2 is FQNEAQ. The CDR3 loop spans 13 amino acids. Generated by immunoSEQ multiplex PCR, the TCRdb table keeps only in-frame clones and is missing some. The sample has around 380,000 clones, roughly nine tenths seen once; the top ten hold roughly 3.5%. Documented treatment: around 19 received Ad26.COV2.S at low or high dose, single or two shots; 5 received placebo; per-sample allocation not given. On day 63 after the first injection, vaccine and placebo recipients gave samples. As regards this clone: Its matching antigen is unknown.

This rearrangement joins TRBV7-8 to TRBJ2-7; no clear D gene. The sequencing here drew on peripheral blood, taken in a trial of Ad26.COV2.S vaccine versus placebo. This TCR was recovered from a person aged 18-60 years who received the Ad26.COV2.S COVID-19 vaccine or a placebo. The CDR3 region has the DNA TGTGCCAGCAGCTTAGGTCCCATCTACGAGCAGTACTTC. It specifies CASSLGPIYEQYF.